This T cell receptor (beta chain) was profiled in a study of blood T cell repertoires in COVID-19. Study-level background: From T cells, B-cell-depleted T cells, or PBMCs came the material, which was cDNA or gDNA.

Generated by immunoSEQ multiplex PCR, the TCRdb table keeps only in-frame clones and is missing some. Found here are some 300,000 clones, around nine tenths of them singletons; the top ten hold 2% to 2.5%. The sample taken for sequencing was PBMCs or T cells enriched from blood (not recorded which). This TCR came from a woman aged 60-70 years in a cohort exposed to, infected with or recovered from COVID-19 (not recorded which).

The CDR3 coding sequence is TGTGCCAGCTCATCCGACAGGGGGGTTGGGCATGAGCAGTTCTTC. Translated, it gives CASSSDRGVGHEQFF. The rearrangement links TRBV18 to TRBJ2-1; TRBD1 matches 9 bases. CDR3 size: 15 residues. The germline CDR1 and CDR2 sequences are KGHSH and LQKENI. J gave up 8 bases and V 5 bases, and 10 bases lay outside the gene matches.